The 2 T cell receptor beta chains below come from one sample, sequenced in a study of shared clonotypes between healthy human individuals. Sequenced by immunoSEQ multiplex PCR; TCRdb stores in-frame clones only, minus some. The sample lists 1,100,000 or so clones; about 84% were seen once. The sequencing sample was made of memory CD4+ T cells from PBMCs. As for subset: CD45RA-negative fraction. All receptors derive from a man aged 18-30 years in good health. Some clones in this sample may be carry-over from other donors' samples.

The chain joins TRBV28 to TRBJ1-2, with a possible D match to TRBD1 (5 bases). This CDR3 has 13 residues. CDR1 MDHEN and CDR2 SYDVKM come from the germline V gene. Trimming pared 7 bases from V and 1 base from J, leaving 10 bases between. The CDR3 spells CASTWGLNYGYTF. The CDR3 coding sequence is TGTGCCAGCACCTGGGGCCTTAACTATGGCTACACCTTC.

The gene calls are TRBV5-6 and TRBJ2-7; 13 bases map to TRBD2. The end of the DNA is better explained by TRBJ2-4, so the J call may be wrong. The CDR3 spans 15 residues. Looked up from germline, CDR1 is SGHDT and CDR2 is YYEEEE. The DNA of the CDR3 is TGTGCCAGCAGCTTCACCGGGACTAGCGGGACCATTCAGTACTTC. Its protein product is CASSFTGTSGTIQYF.